This TCR beta chain appears in the sequencing data of a study of blood T cell repertoires in COVID-19 (dated by TCRdb to 2018 to 2020). Turning to the overall study: The collaborator samples originated in the United States, Italy and Spain and spanned the acute and convalescent phases of COVID-19. The prospective study material was composed of cDNA or gDNA derived from T cells, B-cell-depleted T cells, or PBMCs. Subjects who had been exposed to COVID-19, were actively infected with it, or had recovered from it provided the deeply sampled blood TCRbeta repertoires that made up the dataset. The repertoires were released in a freely available public database meant as a resource for research on the immune response to SARS-CoV-2. Samples came from the ongoing ImmuneRACE study (first 160 participants) plus 1,254 subjects from 6 global collaborators. The sample metadata nearly always contained a de-identified subject ID, COVID-19 status, age in years and sex. HLA class I and class II types, where available, came from metadata supplied by the sample provider rather than from assay-based typing.

From cysteine to phenylalanine, the CDR3 is 12 amino acids long. The sequence is cut down to CDR3 DNA, 36 bases in frame from base 1. As encoded in the germline V gene, CDR1 is SQVTM while CDR2 is ANQGSEA. The V and J ends are trimmed by 6 bases and 5 bases, leaving 13 bases between them. Broader findings and caveats from the paper: How much clinical and demographic metadata was included differed by source and by participant, and the metadata was provided uncurated.

Another Seattle source contributed samples from volunteer blood donors who had recovered from COVID-19. The collaborating institutions used their own protocols to collect whole blood in K2EDTA tubes. For TCRbeta analysis, collaborator samples were shipped as frozen whole blood, as isolated PBMCs, or as DNA extracted from either sample type. TCRbeta CDR3 regions were amplified from genomic DNA using the immunoSEQ Assay, a bias-controlled multiplex PCR. The paper's processing steps were these. Within the assay, amplification of reference gene primers was used to estimate how many nucleated cells each sample contained. Sequence reads were collapsed and filtered to measure the absolute abundance of every unique TCRbeta CDR3 rearrangement. For each sample, productive Simpson clonality was calculated by taking the square root of Simpson's diversity index across productive rearrangements. Imported from immuneACCESS, the table was reduced by TCRdb to in-frame sequences with V and J called. These copies leave out some clones; in studies compared against another copy, an unresolved V gene accounts for under half, and the cause of the remainder is not known. V, J and clone size reflect that table, while D and trimming were determined from the DNA. The sample table holds 200,000 or so clones, of which roughly 84% were seen once. The ten largest clonotypes hold less than 7.5% of the sample.

To note about this clone: Its target antigen remains unknown. Base qualities are not at hand, and no much larger clone is one base apart.

Sequencing was carried out using peripheral blood. This clonotype was obtained from a middle-aged woman who had recovered from COVID-19. The rearrangement combines TRBV29-1 with TRBJ1-1; possibly the D gene is TRBD1, per 5 matching bases. The CDR3 loop reads CSVLTASTEAFF. Here is the DNA: TGCAGCGTACTGACAGCTTCAACTGAAGCTTTCTTT.